What follows describes a single TCR beta chain. Its antigen is as yet unknown. The source of the sample is a study of T cells in Graves' hyperthyroidism and ophthalmopathy. Overall study findings and caveats: Ophthalmopathy got predicted by the model a median around 6.8 months before its onset. A 13 V-J model separated ophthalmopathy from stable hyperthyroidism.

RNA transcripts yielded amplified TCR beta CDR3 regions. Using the HTBI primer set, a first-round RT-PCR was run on the TCR CDR3. One entry per CDR3 protein results from TCRdb running MiXCR on the multiplex PCR reads. Altogether about 560,000 distinct CDR3 sequences are present, about 45% being singletons, with the ten largest covering just over 8%. CDR1 is SNHLY, CDR2 FYNNEI, per germline. This CDR3 is 16 amino acids long. V was pared by 5 bases and J by 7 bases, with 12 bases of the junction left unmatched. Diagnosis of hyperthyroidism was new in patients aged 18 to 65, and its duration was under 2 months.

This rearrangement joins TRBV2 to TRBJ1-4; TRBD1 aligns across 8 bases. This TCR was sampled from a woman younger than 30 with Graves' hyperthyroidism. Sequences were obtained from peripheral blood or thyroid tissue (not recorded which). The CDR3 nucleotides are TGTGCCAGCAGTTACCTCGGGGACAGGTCAGGTGAAAAACTGTTTTTT. This translates into CASSYLGDRSGEKLFF.